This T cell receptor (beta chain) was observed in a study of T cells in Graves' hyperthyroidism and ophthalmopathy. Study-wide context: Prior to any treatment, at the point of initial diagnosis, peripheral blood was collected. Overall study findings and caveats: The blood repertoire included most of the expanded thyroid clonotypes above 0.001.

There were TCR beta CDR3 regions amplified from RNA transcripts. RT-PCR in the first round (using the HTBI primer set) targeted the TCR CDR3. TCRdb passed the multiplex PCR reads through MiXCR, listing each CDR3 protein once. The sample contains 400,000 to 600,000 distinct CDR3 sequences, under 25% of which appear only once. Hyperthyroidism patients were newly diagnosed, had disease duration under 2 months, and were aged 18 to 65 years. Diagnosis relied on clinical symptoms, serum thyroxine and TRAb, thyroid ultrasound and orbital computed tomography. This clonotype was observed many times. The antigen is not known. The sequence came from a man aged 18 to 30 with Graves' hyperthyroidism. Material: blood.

CDR3: CASSNIPGQGIYGYTF. CDR3 in DNA: TGTGCCAGCAGCAACATCCCGGGACAGGGTATCTATGGCTACACCTTC. V gene TRBV11-2 combines with J gene TRBJ1-2; 9 nucleotides match TRBD1. Trimming took 5 bases from V and 4 from J; bases not matched to a gene: 11. Germline CDR1 and CDR2: SGHAT and FQNNGV. The CDR3 loop spans 16 amino acids. The whole variable domain, remainder taken from reference TRBV11-2 and TRBJ1-2, is EAGVAQSPRYKIIEKRQSVAFWCNPISGHATLYWYQQILGQGPKLLIQFQNNGVVDDSQLPKDRFSAERLKGVDSTLKIQPAKLEDSAVYLCASSNIPGQGIYGYTFGSGTRLTVV.